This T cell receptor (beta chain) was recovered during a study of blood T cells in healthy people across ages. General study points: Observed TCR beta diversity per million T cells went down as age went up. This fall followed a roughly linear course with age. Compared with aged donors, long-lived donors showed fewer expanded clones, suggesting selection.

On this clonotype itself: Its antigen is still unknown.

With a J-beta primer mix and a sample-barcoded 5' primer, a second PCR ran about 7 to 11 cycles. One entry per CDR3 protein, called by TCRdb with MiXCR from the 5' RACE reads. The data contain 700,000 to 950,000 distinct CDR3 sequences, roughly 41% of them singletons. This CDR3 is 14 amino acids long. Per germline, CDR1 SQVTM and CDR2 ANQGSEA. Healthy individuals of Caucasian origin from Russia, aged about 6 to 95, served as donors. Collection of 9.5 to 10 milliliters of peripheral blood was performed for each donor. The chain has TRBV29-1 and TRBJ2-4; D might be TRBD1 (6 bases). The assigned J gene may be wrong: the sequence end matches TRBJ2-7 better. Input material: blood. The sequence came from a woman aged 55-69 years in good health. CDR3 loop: CSVAPIDRSYEQYF. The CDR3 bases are TGCAGCGTTGCTCCCATAGACAGGTCCTACGAGCAGTACTTC.